Listed below are T cell receptor beta chains from one sample, sequenced in a study of T cells after yellow fever vaccination. TCRdb called the 5' RACE reads again in MiXCR, with one record for every CDR3 protein. The sample includes 120,000 or so distinct CDR3 sequences, roughly 7.2% of them seen just once. The sequences come from CD4+ T cells sorted from PBMCs, collected approximately 40 days after the first yellow fever vaccination. These receptors were taken from a man aged 18 to 29 who received the YFV17D yellow fever vaccine. Both conserved end residues are part of each CDR3. Each record gives: V gene, CDR3 protein.

>TRBV6-1
CASGSGGLFDEQYF
>TRBV23-1
CASSLKTGEETQYF
>TRBV5-1
CASSLGPAGQETQYF
>TRBV5-1
CASSYGGDSPLHF
>TRBV18
CASSPAGGGSNTEAFF
>TRBV7-2
CASSLYYQAGELFF
>TRBV12-3/TRBV12-4
CASSGVIDSYEQYF
>TRBV20-1
CSPGGGYNEQFF
>TRBV5-1
CASSPTSGGAETQYF
>TRBV19
CASSIWAKLGTGELFF
>TRBV5-6
CASSLAAGTPNQPQHF
>TRBV7-2
CASSPEGQFYGYTF
>TRBV7-2
CASSQAGHQETQYF
>TRBV2
CASSDLGRVANTGELFF
>TRBV20-1
CSARDRGNTEAFF
>TRBV9
CASSGQANTEAFF
>TRBV6-5
CASSYSLARTDTQYF
>TRBV11-2
CASARDRGTDTQYF
>TRBV5-4
CASSPKGGEWTGELFF
>TRBV28
CASSRRILLADTQYF
>TRBV7-2
CASSYGPNTGELFF
>TRBV20-1
CSARALGGTLYNEQFF
>TRBV4-1
CASSQTSENFYGYTF
>TRBV20-1
CSAPSTRYTDTQYF
>TRBV6-1
CAILELLNTGELFF
>TRBV20-1
CSATDRDEQFF
>TRBV11-2
CASSPLWGRVAEAFF
>TRBV7-2
CASSLQTTDTQYF
>TRBV12-5
CASGFSIGGAGVDTQYF
>TRBV6-5
CASSFQGLLDTQYF
>TRBV7-2
CASSKYLTGFKETQYF
>TRBV5-1
CASSLAPGVDTQYF
>TRBV6-5
CASSYTGGGVHEQFF
>TRBV6-2/TRBV6-3
CASKSIPGHRPDEQFF
>TRBV7-9
CASSFGGSGTNEKLFF
>TRBV5-8
CAISPGLMEAFF
>TRBV7-2
CASSPRVTEQFF
>TRBV12-5
CASGFKGAVQPQHF
>TRBV6-5
CASRYRQGTNTEAFF
>TRBV3-1
CASSQLLETQYF